The sequence of this TCR beta chain was determined in a study of STAT5B mutations in CD4+ large granular lymphocyte leukemia. With respect to this clone: The antigen is unknown.

Method: immunoSEQ multiplex PCR; TCRdb's copy keeps in-frame clones and lacks some. This table holds approximately 28,000 clones, 85% to 90% found once. The study's findings and limits: Main leukemic clonotypes were patient-specific, but roughly 26% appeared at low frequency elsewhere.

The clonotype comes from a human donor in good health. The specimen sequenced was CD4+ T cells from blood buffy coats.

The CDR3 region has the DNA TGTGCCAGCAGTGAATTTGGGGCCCAGGTCGGGGAGCTGTTTTTT. Residues: CASSEFGAQVGELFF. The V call is TRBV25-1, the J call TRBJ2-2; possibly TRBD1 for D (5 bases). Per germline, CDR1 MGHDK and CDR2 SYGVNS. Deletions cut 1 base from V and 7 bases from J, with 13 bases between. The CDR3 sequence is 15 residues long.